This TCR beta chain was profiled in a study of graft-versus-host responses after intestinal transplantation (dated by TCRdb to about 2021). Notes on the research overall: The transplants that recipients got were multivisceral, liver-intestinal, or isolated intestinal. Anti-thymocyte globulin induction was given to all recipients, followed by maintenance tacrolimus and steroids for two to three years. After intestinal transplantation, graft-versus-host and host-versus-graft alloreactive T cell clones in the graft, circulation and bone marrow were tracked using bulk TCR-beta CDR3 sequencing. Alloreactive clones were identified by sequencing pre-transplant mixed lymphocyte reaction products and comparing these products with unstimulated pre-transplant donor and recipient T cells. The cohort enrolled about two dozen intestinal transplant recipients, one of whom was a retransplant, and a few patients without pretransplant specimens were excluded. Donor T cell macrochimerism was defined as a peak of at least 4% donor T cells among recipient peripheral blood mononuclear cells. Samples from a few later patients were sequenced in-house on an Illumina MiSeq with MiXCR processing rather than by the commercial service. Results and caveats for the whole study, not just this receptor: Conclusions were limited by the relatively low number and heterogeneity of intestinal transplant patients. GvH clones were found in recipient bone marrow, and some of the GvH clones appeared earlier in ileal mucosa or blood, which is consistent with an intestinal mucosal origin. In patients with donor T cell macrochimerism, the allografts had high GvH to HvG T cell clonal ratios. Early after transplant, peak levels of circulating GvH clones were found to be associated with declines in HvG clones.

This clone showed up just once. No cognate antigen has been identified for it. No quality values exist for individual bases; no much larger clone is one base distant. This sample's time point label indicates: cells obtained before transplantation from donor or recipient. CD3+CD4+ and CD3+CD8+ populations were FACS-sorted from unstimulated pre-transplant donor and recipient cells taken from spleen or lymph nodes. Receptors were amplified or captured by the immunoSEQ multiplex PCR assay. In most patients, genomic DNA was isolated using the Qiagen DNeasy Blood and Tissue Kit and sent frozen to Adaptive Biotechnologies for TCR sequencing. Adaptive Biotechnologies carried out high-throughput TCR-beta CDR3 sequencing of genomic DNA for most patients. The study's own analysis went as follows. TCR sequencing data for roughly 17 patients were retrieved from Adaptive's ImmunoSEQ software; a few other patients were processed with MiXCR and VDJtools. To correct CD4 versus CD8 sorting errors, any sequence found in both subsets at a frequency ratio below 5:1 was removed. CDR3 nucleotide sequences shared between donor and recipient were removed because their origin could not be assigned. Alloreactive clones required at least 2-fold expansion over unstimulated cells and minimum CFSE-low frequency of 0.002% (template counts) or 0.001% (read counts). A clone was considered mappable if detected in the sequenced pre-transplant spleen, lymph node, or MLR CFSE-low populations of the donor or recipient. The cumulative frequency of alloreactive clones was calculated as a percentage of all sequences, weighted by copy number. What TCRdb holds here is the immuneACCESS table cut down to in-frame rearrangements. Part of the clones is not present; checked against another copy, under half of the missing clones reflect an unresolved V gene, and the others are unexplained. V and J calls and clone size are as listed in that table; D and trimming were resolved from the DNA. The sample records 100,000 to 130,000 clones, around 90% of which are singletons. Less than 0.85% of the sample belongs to the ten largest clones.

Taken from the germline V gene, the CDR1 and CDR2 loops are SNHLY and FYNNEI. V drops 7 bases and J drops 9 bases, leaving 24 bases in between. The CDR3, cysteine through phenylalanine, is 15 amino acids long. The retained sequence is limited to the CDR3, 45 bases, with the frame set at the first base. Here the sequenced sample was unstimulated CD4+ T cells sorted from spleen or lymph node cells, taken before transplant. The sequence was collected from a human donor who was the organ donor for an intestinal transplant. Here the chain combines TRBV2 and TRBJ2-5; the D gene is possibly TRBD1 or TRBD2, each agreeing over 6 bases. CDR3 loop: CASKQEQGQRGAQYF. At the DNA level, the sequence is TGTGCCAGCAAGCAGGAACAGGGCCAAAGGGGGGCCCAGTACTTC.